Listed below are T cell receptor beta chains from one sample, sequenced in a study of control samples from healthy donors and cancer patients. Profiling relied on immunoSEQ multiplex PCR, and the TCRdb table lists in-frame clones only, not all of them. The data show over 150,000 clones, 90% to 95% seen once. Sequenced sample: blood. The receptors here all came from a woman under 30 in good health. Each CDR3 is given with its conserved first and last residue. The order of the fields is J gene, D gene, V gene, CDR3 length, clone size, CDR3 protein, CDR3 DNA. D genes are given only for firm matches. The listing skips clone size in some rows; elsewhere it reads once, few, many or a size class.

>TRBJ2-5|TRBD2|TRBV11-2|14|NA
CASSLVLAGGGKYF
TGTGCCAGCAGCTTAGTTCTCGCGGGGGGAGGCAAGTACTTC
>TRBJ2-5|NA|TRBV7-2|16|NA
CASSLAGGNYQETQYF
TGTGCCAGCAGCTTAGCTGGGGGTAATTACCAAGAGACCCAGTACTTC
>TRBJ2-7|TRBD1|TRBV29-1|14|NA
CSVTDRVGIYEQYF
TGCAGCGTTACAGACAGGGTGGGTATCTACGAGCAGTACTTC
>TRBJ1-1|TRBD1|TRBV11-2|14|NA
CASRLGQRNTEAFF
TGTGCCAGCAGATTGGGACAGAGGAACACTGAAGCTTTCTTT
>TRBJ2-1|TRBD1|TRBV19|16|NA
CATTDRAPSLYNEQFF
TGTGCCACTACAGACAGGGCCCCATCCCTATACAATGAGCAGTTCTTC
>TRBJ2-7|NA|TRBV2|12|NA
CASRGTMGEQYF
TGTGCCAGCCGGGGGACGATGGGGGAGCAGTACTTC
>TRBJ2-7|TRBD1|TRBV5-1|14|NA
CASSRDRGPGEQYF
TGCGCCAGCAGCCGAGACAGGGGGCCTGGCGAGCAGTACTTC
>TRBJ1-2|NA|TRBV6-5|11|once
CASSQGGGYTF
TGTGCCAGCAGTCAGGGAGGTGGCTACACCTTC
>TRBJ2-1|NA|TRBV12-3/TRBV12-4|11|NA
CASSSLDEQFF
TGTGCCAGCAGTTCCTTGGATGAGCAGTTCTTC
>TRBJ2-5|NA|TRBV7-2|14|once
CASSPNRDGETQYF
TGTGCCAGCAGCCCTAACAGGGACGGAGAGACCCAGTACTTC
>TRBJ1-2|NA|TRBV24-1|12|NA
CATSSSGEGYTF
TGTGCCACCAGCTCCTCAGGGGAAGGCTACACCTTC
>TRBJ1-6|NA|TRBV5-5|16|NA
CASSPVYGGGNSPLHF
TGTGCCAGCAGTCCCGTCTACGGGGGTGGTAATTCACCCCTCCACTTT
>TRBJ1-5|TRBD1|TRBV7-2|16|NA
CASSLGRGRMDQPQHF
TGTGCCAGCAGCTTAGGGAGGGGGCGAATGGATCAGCCCCAGCATTTT
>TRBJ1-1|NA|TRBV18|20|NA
CASSPTSEGVGGVMNTEAFF
TGTGCCAGCTCACCGACGAGTGAAGGAGTCGGGGGGGTAATGAACACTGAAGCTTTCTTT
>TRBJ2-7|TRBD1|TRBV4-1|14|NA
CASSPGQGAYEQYF
TGCGCCAGCAGCCCGGGACAGGGGGCCTACGAGCAGTACTTC
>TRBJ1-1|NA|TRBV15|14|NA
CATSRRGTDTEAFF
TGTGCCACCAGCAGACGGGGGACGGACACTGAAGCTTTCTTT
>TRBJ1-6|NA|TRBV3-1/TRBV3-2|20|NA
CASSHGKDHNIWSYNSPLHF
TGTGCCAGCAGCCACGGGAAGGACCACAATATCTGGTCCTATAATTCACCCCTCCACTTT
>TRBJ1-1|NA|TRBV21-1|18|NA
CASSKDSGTGRLNTEAFF
TGTGCCAGCAGCAAAGACTCCGGGACAGGGAGACTGAACACTGAAGCTTTCTTT
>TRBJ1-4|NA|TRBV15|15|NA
CATSRKQEGNEKLFF
TGTGCCACCAGCAGGAAACAGGAGGGGAATGAAAAACTGTTTTTT
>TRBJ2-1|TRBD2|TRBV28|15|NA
CASSPRAGGAREQFF
TGTGCCAGCAGTCCCCGAGCCGGGGGGGCCAGAGAGCAGTTCTTC
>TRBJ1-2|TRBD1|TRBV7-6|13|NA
CASSSWTGEGYTF
TGTGCCAGCAGCTCCTGGACAGGGGAAGGCTACACCTTC
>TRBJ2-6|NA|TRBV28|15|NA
CASSLGGSGANVLTF
TGTGCCAGCAGTTTAGGCGGCTCTGGGGCCAACGTCCTGACTTTC
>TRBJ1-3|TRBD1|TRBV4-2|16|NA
CASSPRTGAPGNTIYF
TGTGCCAGCAGCCCGAGGACAGGGGCGCCTGGAAACACCATATATTTT
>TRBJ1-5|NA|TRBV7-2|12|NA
CASSLLNQPQHF
TGTGCCAGCAGCCTTCTTAATCAGCCCCAGCATTTT
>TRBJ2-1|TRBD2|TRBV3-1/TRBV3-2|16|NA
CASSQDPLAGAIERFF
TGTGCCAGCAGCCAAGATCCCCTAGCGGGGGCCATTGAAAGGTTCTTC
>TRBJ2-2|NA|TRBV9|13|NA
CASSVEGTGELFF
TGTGCCAGCAGCGTAGAGGGCACCGGGGAGCTGTTTTTT
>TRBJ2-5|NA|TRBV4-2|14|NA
CASSQDAREKTQYF
TGTGCCAGCAGCCAAGACGCCAGGGAAAAGACCCAGTACTTC
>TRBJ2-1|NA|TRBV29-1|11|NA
CSSAGYNEQFF
TGCAGCTCTGCGGGTTACAATGAGCAGTTCTTC
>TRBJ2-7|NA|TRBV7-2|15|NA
CASSSSGTNSYEQYF
TGTGCCAGCAGCTCAAGCGGTACGAACTCCTACGAGCAGTACTTC
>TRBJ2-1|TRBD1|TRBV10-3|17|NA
CAIRDRGLREVYNEQFF
TGTGCCATCCGGGACAGGGGGCTTAGGGAAGTCTACAATGAGCAGTTCTTC
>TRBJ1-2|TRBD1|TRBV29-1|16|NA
CSVLLLRQGVNYGYTF
TGCAGCGTCCTTCTCTTAAGACAGGGGGTTAACTATGGCTACACCTTC
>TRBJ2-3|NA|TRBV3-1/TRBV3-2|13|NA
CASSRQQGDTQYF
TGTGCCAGCAGCCGACAACAGGGTGATACGCAGTATTTT
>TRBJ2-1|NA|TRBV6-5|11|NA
CASTGYNEQFF
TGTGCCAGCACGGGATACAATGAGCAGTTCTTC
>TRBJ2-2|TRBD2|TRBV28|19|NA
CASSLRMRSGRGKVGELFF
TGTGCCAGCAGTTTAAGGATGCGAAGCGGGAGGGGAAAAGTCGGGGAGCTGTTTTTT
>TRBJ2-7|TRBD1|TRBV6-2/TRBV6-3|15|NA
CASSPLTGQSYEQYF
TGTGCCAGCAGCCCCCTGACGGGACAGTCCTACGAGCAGTACTTC
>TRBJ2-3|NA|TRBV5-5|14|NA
CASSLGGGADTQYF
TGTGCCAGCAGCTTGGGAGGGGGGGCAGATACGCAGTATTTT
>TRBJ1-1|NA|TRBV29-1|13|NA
CSVDGQSNTEAFF
TGCAGCGTTGATGGGCAGTCGAACACTGAAGCTTTCTTT
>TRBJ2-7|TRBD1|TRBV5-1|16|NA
CASSLEGQGAAYEQYF
TGCGCCAGCAGCTTGGAGGGACAGGGGGCCGCCTACGAGCAGTACTTC
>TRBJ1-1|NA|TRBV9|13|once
CASAGEARTEAFF
TGTGCCAGTGCAGGGGAAGCGCGCACTGAAGCTTTCTTT
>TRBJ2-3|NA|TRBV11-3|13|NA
CASSSSVTDTQYF
TGTGCCAGCAGCTCTTCTGTCACAGATACGCAGTATTTT
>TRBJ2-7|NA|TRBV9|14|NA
CASSVEGSSYEQYF
TGTGCCAGCAGCGTAGAGGGCAGCTCCTACGAGCAGTACTTC
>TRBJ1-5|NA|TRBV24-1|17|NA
CASYFLPYKEENQPQHF
TGTGCCTCCTATTTCCTACCCTACAAAGAAGAGAATCAGCCCCAGCATTTT
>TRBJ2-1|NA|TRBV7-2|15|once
CASSLVRGTRNEQFF
TGTGCCAGCAGCTTAGTTCGCGGTACTCGGAATGAGCAGTTCTTC
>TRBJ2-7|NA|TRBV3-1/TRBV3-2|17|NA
CASSQRWFGTYNYEQYF
TGTGCCAGCAGCCAAAGGTGGTTTGGGACGTACAACTACGAGCAGTACTTC
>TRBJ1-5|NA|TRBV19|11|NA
CASSRGEPQHF
TGTGCCAGTAGTAGAGGGGAACCCCAGCATTTT
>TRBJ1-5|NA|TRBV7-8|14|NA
CASSLTGSNQPQHF
TGTGCCAGCAGCTTAACTGGGAGCAATCAGCCCCAGCATTTT
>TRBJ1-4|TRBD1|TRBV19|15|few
CASSILRDSNEKLFF
TGTGCCAGTAGTATCCTGCGGGACAGTAATGAAAAACTGTTTTTT
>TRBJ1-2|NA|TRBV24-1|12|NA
CATATRHYGYTF
TGTGCCACCGCAACGAGGCACTATGGCTACACCTTC
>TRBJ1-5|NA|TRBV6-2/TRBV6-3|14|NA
CASSYGQYNQPQHF
TGTGCCAGCAGTTACGGACAGTACAATCAGCCCCAGCATTTT
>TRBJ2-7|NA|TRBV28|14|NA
CASSFGDGYYEQYF
TGTGCCAGCAGTTTCGGCGACGGATACTACGAGCAGTACTTC
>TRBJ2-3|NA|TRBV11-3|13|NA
CASSSDPTDTQYF
TGTGCCAGCAGCTCGGACCCCACAGATACGCAGTATTTT
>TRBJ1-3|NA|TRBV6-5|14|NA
CASNKGLTGNTIYF
TGTGCCAGCAATAAGGGGTTAACTGGAAACACCATATATTTT
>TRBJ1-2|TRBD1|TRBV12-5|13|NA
CASGGQGWGGYTF
TGTGCTAGTGGTGGACAGGGGTGGGGAGGCTACACCTTC